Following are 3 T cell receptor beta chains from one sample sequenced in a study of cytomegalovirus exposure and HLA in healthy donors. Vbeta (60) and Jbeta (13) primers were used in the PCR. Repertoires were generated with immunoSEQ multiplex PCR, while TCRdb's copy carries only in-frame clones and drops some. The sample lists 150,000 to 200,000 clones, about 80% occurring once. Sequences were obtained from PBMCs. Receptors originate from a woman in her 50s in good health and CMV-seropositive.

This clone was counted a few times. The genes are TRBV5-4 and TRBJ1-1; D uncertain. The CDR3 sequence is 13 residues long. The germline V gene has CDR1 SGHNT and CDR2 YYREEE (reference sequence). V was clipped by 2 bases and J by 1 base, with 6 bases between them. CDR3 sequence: CASSLDKNTEAFF. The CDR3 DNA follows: TGTGCCAGCAGCTTAGACAAGAACACTGAAGCTTTCTTT.

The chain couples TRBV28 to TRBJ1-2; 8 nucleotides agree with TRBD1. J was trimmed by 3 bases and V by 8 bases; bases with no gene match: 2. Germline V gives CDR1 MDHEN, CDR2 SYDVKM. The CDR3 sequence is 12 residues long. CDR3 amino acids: CASGQGYYGYTF. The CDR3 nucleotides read TGTGCCAGCGGACAGGGCTACTATGGCTACACCTTC.

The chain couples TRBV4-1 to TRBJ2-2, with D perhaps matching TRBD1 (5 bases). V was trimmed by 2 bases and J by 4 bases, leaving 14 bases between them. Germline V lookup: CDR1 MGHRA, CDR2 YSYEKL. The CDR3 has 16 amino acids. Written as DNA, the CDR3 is TGCGCCAGCAGCCAAAGAAAGGGGTCGGCCACCGGGGAGCTGTTTTTT. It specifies CASSQRKGSATGELFF.